Below, one TCR beta chain is given with its context. It has no known antigen specificity. The record has no base qualities; no much larger clone is one base away. Donors were around 37 systemically healthy Caucasian individuals from Russia aged roughly 6 to 95 years. Each donor gave ten milliliters of peripheral blood, drawn into EDTA-treated Vacutainer tubes. Ficoll-Paque density-gradient centrifugation was used to isolate PBMCs, with at least 7 million per sample. Trizol reagent was used to extract total RNA from the PBMCs, yielding at least 6 micrograms per sample. The percentages of naive CD45RAhigh/CD27high T cells were determined by flow cytometry on a PBMC aliquot from every donor. The source of the sample is a study of blood T cells in healthy people across ages (dated by TCRdb to the mid-2010s). Looking at the study overall: In model experiments, template switching captured roughly one uniquely barcoded TCR beta cDNA molecule for every two T cells. To track age-related changes in TCR beta repertoire diversity, the study relied on deep sequencing normalized with unique cDNA molecular identifiers. The donors were split into four age groups: young (average approximately 16 years), middle-aged (roughly 40), aged (62) and long-lived (approximately 80). To avoid experimental bias, donors of different ages were spread randomly across the sequencing lanes. The study analyzed two additional independent replicas of 1 million unique cDNA reads from the same blood draw for two donors, one aged 18 to 30 and one aged 80 or older. What the research found in general, with its limitations: The percentage of naive T cells measured by flow cytometry correlated strongly with observed TCR beta diversity. Total diversity estimates from one million sequenced T cells were considered lower bounds and underestimates. As age increased, observed TCR beta diversity per million T cells dropped in a roughly linear way, and a significant reduction was already evident by age 40. Conclusive comparison of naive and antigen-experienced compartments was prevented by the profiling of bulk unsorted PBMCs. The long-lived group showed more naive CD4+ T cells, fewer expanded clones and increased TCR diversity than the aged group, suggesting age selection. Because donor CMV infection status was unknown, age-related changes in expanded clonotypes were potentially confounded.

Library generation was performed with 5' RACE. The sample was run on an Illumina HiSeq 2500. The second PCR ran for about 6 to 12 cycles and used a J-beta primer mix along with a sample-barcoded 5' primer. A template-switch 5' adaptor carrying 12 random nucleotides introduced a unique molecular identifier onto each TCR beta cDNA molecule. Each sample yielded at least 3 million CDR3-containing paired-end reads. The Mint cDNA synthesis kit, primed by a TRBC-specific oligonucleotide, was used to synthesize first-strand cDNA from all RNA. Following uracil-DNA glycosylase treatment, a first 18-cycle PCR with universal primers M1SS and BC2_uni_R was performed on all cDNA. The study's processing was this. Each sample was normalized by randomly selecting 1 million high-quality reads, each carrying a distinct molecular identifier. Reads with shared molecular identifiers were discarded instead of being binned into consensus sequences. CDR3 identification, clonotype clustering and error correction used MiTCR with a Q25 quality threshold and the strictest error-elimination algorithm. A nonparametric unseen species model with Euler transformation was used to estimate lower-bound total TCR beta diversity. Starting from the raw public reads, TCRdb applied fastp trimming at Q25, assembled clones with MiXCR and retained in-frame beta chains. Duplicate CDR3 protein sequences are folded into a single record with the most common DNA and genes. The V and J calls here are based on TCRdb, not the publication. For this sample the table gives about 1.8 million distinct CDR3 sequences, of which 49% were detected only once. The top ten constitute about 2.1% of the sample.

The CDR3 numbers 16 residues from cysteine through phenylalanine. The sequence is cut down to CDR3 DNA, 48 bases in frame from base 1. The germline V gene yields SGHVS for CDR1 and FNYEAQ for CDR2. Input material: blood. The clonotype was recovered from a woman in her forties in good health. The chain links TRBV7-6 with TRBJ2-4, and TRBD1 may be the D gene, going by 7 matching bases. Matching the DNA end better, TRBJ2-7 makes the J call doubtful. The CDR3 reads CASSSKTGTEPYEQYF. The DNA sequence is TGTGCCAGCAGCAGCAAGACAGGGACTGAGCCCTACGAGCAGTACTTC.